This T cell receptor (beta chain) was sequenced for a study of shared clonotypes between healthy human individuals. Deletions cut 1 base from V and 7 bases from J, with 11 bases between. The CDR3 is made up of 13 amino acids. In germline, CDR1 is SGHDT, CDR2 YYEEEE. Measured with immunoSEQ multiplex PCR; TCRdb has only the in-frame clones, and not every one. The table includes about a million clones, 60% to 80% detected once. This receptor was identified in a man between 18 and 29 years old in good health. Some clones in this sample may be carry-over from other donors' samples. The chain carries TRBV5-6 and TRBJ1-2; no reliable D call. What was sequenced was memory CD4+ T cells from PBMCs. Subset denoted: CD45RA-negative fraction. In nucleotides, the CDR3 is TGTGCCAGCAGCTTGCCGGTCAGCGGTGGCTACACCTTC. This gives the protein CASSLPVSGGYTF.